These 6 T cell receptor beta chains share one sample of origin, sequenced in a study of cytomegalovirus exposure and HLA in healthy donors. The PCR made use of 60 Vbeta and 13 Jbeta primers. TCRdb's table, derived via immunoSEQ multiplex PCR, lists solely in-frame clones and lacks some. The data hold 100,000 to 150,000 clones, with 70% to 85% observed a single time. Material: PBMCs. The receptors stem from a woman between 50 and 59 years old in good health and CMV-seronegative.

The chain links TRBV10-3 to TRBJ2-1; the match to TRBD2 covers 9 bases. V gave up 8 bases and J gave up 7 bases; unmatched junction bases: 9. Germline assignment: CDR1 ENHRY and CDR2 SYGVKD. The CDR3 has 14 residues. In nucleotides, the CDR3 is TGTGCCATCTCAACCTTAGCGGGAGATAATGAGCAGTTCTTC. It is translated as CAISTLAGDNEQFF.

V usage is TRBV14 and J usage is TRBJ2-1, with 8 bases that match TRBD2. The CDR3 is made up of 14 amino acids. Germline loops: CDR1 SGHDN, CDR2 FVKESK. Trimming took 5 bases from V and 4 from J; bases not matched to a gene: 4. The CDR3 region has the DNA TGTGCCAGCAGCTGGCGGGAGGTTTACAATGAGCAGTTCTTC. Its translation is CASSWREVYNEQFF.

The V and J genes are TRBV4-3 and TRBJ2-1, with TRBD2 matching over 10 bases. CDR1 and CDR2 from the germline V gene are LGHNA and YSLEER. J was trimmed by 10 bases and V by 1 base; bases with no gene match: 7. The CDR3 length is 15 residues. CDR3 coding DNA: TGCGCCAGCAGCCAAGGGGCTAGCGGGGGTCGGGAGCAGTTCTTC. Residues: CASSQGASGGREQFF.

This chain connects TRBV6-5 to TRBJ1-2, with D unclear. Germline values: CDR1 MNHEY, CDR2 SVGAGI. The CDR3 consists of 15 residues. V was pared by 2 bases and J by 3 bases, with 13 bases between. CDR3 protein: CASSYGSLVDYGYTF. In nucleotides, the CDR3 is TGTGCCAGCAGTTACGGCAGTCTAGTAGACTATGGCTACACCTTC.

V gene TRBV13 combines with J gene TRBJ2-4; no clear D. This CDR3 has 12 residues. In germline, CDR1 is PRHDT, CDR2 FYEKMQ (reference sequence). V was shortened by 8 bases and J by 6 bases, with 11 bases between the two germline ends. CDR3 in DNA: TGTGCCAGCGAGAATCCAGGAAACATTCAGTACTTC. Translated: CASENPGNIQYF. The full variable domain, in which reference TRBV13 and TRBJ2-4 provide the parts outside the CDR3, is AAGVIQSPRHLIKEKRETATLKCYPIPRHDTVYWYQQGPGQDPQFLISFYEKMQSDKGSIPDRFSAQQFSDYHSELNMSSLELGDSALYFCASENPGNIQYFGAGTRLSVL.

The rearrangement links TRBV7-8 to TRBJ1-1; no reliable D call. CDR1 and CDR2 from the germline V gene are SGHVS and FQNEAQ. V was cut by 4 bases and J by 1 base, with 7 bases left in between. The CDR3 sequence is 13 residues long. The CDR3, as DNA: TGTGCCAGCAGCTATCGGGAGAACACTGAAGCTTTCTTT. Translating it yields CASSYRENTEAFF.